This T cell receptor (beta chain) was recorded in a study of blood T cell repertoires in COVID-19. On the study more broadly: In each case, the material was cDNA or gDNA derived from T cells, B-cell-depleted T cells, or PBMCs.

In germline, CDR1 is SGHVS, CDR2 FNYEAQ. V lost 5 bases, J lost 4 bases, and 15 bases lay in between. This CDR3 region has 15 residues. Here immunoSEQ multiplex PCR was the method, and the copy in TCRdb shows in-frame clones only, minus some. The table lists over 45,000 clones, around 83% of them singletons. The receptor's source is a woman older than 75 with acute or convalescent COVID-19. What was sequenced was peripheral blood. The chain joins TRBV7-6 to TRBJ1-5; D ambiguous. The CDR3 DNA sequence: TGTGCCAGCAGCCCGTCAGCGAACGGGAATCAGCCCCAGCATTTT. Its protein is CASSPSANGNQPQHF.